This passage covers 25 T cell receptor beta chains from one sample sequenced in a study of shared clonotypes between healthy human individuals. Profiling relied on immunoSEQ multiplex PCR, and the TCRdb table lists in-frame clones only, not all of them. This repertoire shows hundreds of thousands of clones, about 74% found once; its top ten account for around 1.6%. Sequencing was performed on memory CD4+ T cells sorted from blood. The subset here: CD45RA-negative fraction. These receptors were collected from a woman in her 30s in good health.

The rearrangement links TRBV6-4 to TRBJ1-2; 9 nucleotides match TRBD1. The CDR3 length is 12 residues. The ends lost 2 bases at V and 11 bases at J; junction bases unmatched: 3. Germline loops: CDR1 MRHNA, CDR2 SNTAGT. The CDR3 spells CASSDGGQGYTF. The CDR3 DNA is TGTGCCAGCAGTGACGGAGGACAGGGGTACACCTTC.

Written as DNA, the CDR3 is TGTGCCAGCAGTTTATTAGTTAGCACCTACAATGAGCAGTTCTTC. It translates to CASSLLVSTYNEQFF. The J gene is TRBJ2-1, the V gene TRBV28; D is ambiguous. CDR3 size: 15 residues. V lost 1 base to trimming and J lost 2 bases, with 9 bases between them. Germline V gene sequence: CDR1 MDHEN, CDR2 SYDVKM. The whole variable domain, filled in from reference TRBV28 and TRBJ2-1, reads DVKVTQSSRYLVKRTGEKVFLECVQDMDHENMFWYRQDPGLGLRLIYFSYDVKMKEKGDIPEGYSVSREKKERFSLILESASTNQTSMYLCASSLLVSTYNEQFFGPGTRLTVL.

The chain joins TRBV19 to TRBJ1-5; D remains unclear. The CDR3 runs 18 residues. The germline V and J ends were trimmed by 3 bases and 0 bases, with 18 bases remaining between them. Looked up from germline, CDR1 is LNHDA and CDR2 is SQIVND (reference sequence). This CDR3 is CASSMAVTTLYSNQPQHF. As DNA, the CDR3 is TGTGCCAGTAGTATGGCGGTCACCACACTTTATAGCAATCAGCCCCAGCATTTT.

This chain joins TRBV7-9 and TRBJ2-3; D not certain. Germline assignment: CDR1 SEHNR and CDR2 FQNEAQ (reference sequence). This CDR3 contains 12 residues. V lost 5 bases and J lost 5, with 8 bases in between. CDR3 bases: TGTGCCAGCAGCCCTCTGAGAGATACGCAGTATTTT. Amino acids: CASSPLRDTQYF.

The chain combines TRBV18 with TRBJ2-7; 7 bases line up with TRBD1. The CDR3 has 13 residues. V was clipped by 6 bases and J by 3 bases; unmatched bases: 5. Germline assignment: CDR1 KGHSH and CDR2 LQKENI. The CDR3 loop is CASSLTGDYEQYF. For the CDR3, the DNA is TGTGCCAGCTCCCTTACAGGGGACTACGAGCAGTACTTC.

The rearrangement uses TRBV4-1 and TRBJ2-6; D might be TRBD1 (5 bases). The germline V gene encodes CDR1 MGHRA and CDR2 YSYEKL. Trimming cost V 2 bases and J 1 base, with 15 bases left between them. The CDR3 runs 18 residues. DNA of the CDR3: TGCGCCAGCAGCCAAATTGTTGGGGCCGATTCTGGGGCCAACGTCCTGACTTTC. Its protein product is CASSQIVGADSGANVLTF.

V and J are TRBV28 and TRBJ1-5; TRBD1 is a possible D gene (6 bases). The CDR3 has 14 amino acids. The germline V and J ends were trimmed by 3 bases and 7 bases, with 13 bases remaining between them. The germline CDR1 and CDR2 sequences are MDHEN and SYDVKM. Written as DNA, the CDR3 is TGTGCCAGCAGTTTTGCAGGGGAGCGGCAGCCCCAGCATTTT. Translation: CASSFAGERQPQHF.

This clone occurred a few times. The chain is built from TRBV7-9 and TRBJ1-4; D is unresolved. The CDR3 spans 15 residues. Germline V CDR1 and CDR2: SEHNR, FQNEAQ (reference sequence). V dropped 5 bases and J dropped 5 bases, with 15 bases sitting between them. CDR3 coding DNA: TGTGCCAGCAGCATTACACCGGGTCTCAATGAAAAACTGTTTTTT. Amino acids: CASSITPGLNEKLFF.

This chain joins TRBV5-1 and TRBJ2-1, with 8 nucleotides matching TRBD1. Germline lookup yields CDR1 SGHRS and CDR2 YFSETQ. The J segment lost 8 bases and the V segment lost 4 bases, leaving 11 bases of the junction unmatched. This CDR3 spans 15 amino acids. The CDR3 DNA is TGCGCCAGCAGCCTCACAGGGGGACCCACCGATGAGCAGTTCTTC. This translates into CASSLTGGPTDEQFF.

This clone was seen just once. The chain joins TRBV29-1 to TRBJ2-3; possible D gene TRBD2, 5 bases. V was pared by 5 bases and J by 4 bases, with 10 bases between. CDR1 and CDR2 from the germline V gene are SQVTM and ANQGSEA. The CDR3 totals 12 residues. The CDR3 coding sequence is TGCAGCGTTAAGCGGTCGGCAGATACGCAGTATTTT. Protein product: CSVKRSADTQYF.

CDR3 sequence (DNA): TGTGCCAGCAAGGAACAGATCAATCAGCCCCAGCATTTT. It translates to CASKEQINQPQHF. V gene TRBV2 combines with J gene TRBJ1-5, with D hard to call. V shed 7 bases and J shed 3 bases, with 10 bases lying between them. The CDR3 spans 13 residues. CDR1 is SNHLY and CDR2 is FYNNEI in the germline V gene.

The rearrangement links TRBV6-1 to TRBJ2-7; 9 bases map to TRBD1. V dropped 6 bases and J dropped 6; count of bases not matched to a gene: 9. Germline V CDR1 and CDR2: MNHNS, SASEGT. The CDR3 is made up of 14 amino acids. CDR3 region: CASRQGAGVSEQYF. The CDR3 nucleotides are TGTGCCAGCAGACAGGGGGCGGGAGTTAGCGAGCAGTACTTC.

The rearrangement links TRBV5-1 to TRBJ2-3; 9 positions agree with TRBD2. V was pared by 6 bases and J by 0 bases, with 5 bases of the junction left unmatched. Germline V gene lookup returns CDR1 SGHRS and CDR2 YFSETQ. CDR3 length: 15 residues. The CDR3 spells CASTASGTSTDTQYF. In DNA, the CDR3 is TGCGCCAGCACGGCTAGCGGGACTAGCACAGATACGCAGTATTTT.

The chain combines TRBV7-9 with TRBJ2-7; no clear D. The germline gives CDR1 SEHNR, CDR2 FQNEAQ (reference sequence). V dropped 2 bases and J dropped 3 bases, with 11 bases sitting between them. The CDR3 is 14 amino acids. In DNA, the CDR3 is TGTGCCAGCAGCTTATCCAGCGTACTCTACGAGCAGTACTTC. Residues: CASSLSSVLYEQYF.

The chain is built from TRBV7-8 and TRBJ2-3, with 7 bases fitting TRBD2. The CDR3 totals 14 residues. CDR1 and CDR2 (germline): SGHVS, FQNEAQ. V lost 3 bases, J lost 7 bases, and 7 bases stayed unmatched. In DNA, the CDR3 is TGTGCCAGCAGCTTTAAGCGGGATTCGCATACGCAGTATTTT. Translated: CASSFKRDSHTQYF. The complete variable domain, with remaining parts taken from reference TRBV7-8 and TRBJ2-3, reads GAGVSQSPRYKVAKRGQDVALRCDPISGHVSLFWYQQALGQGPEFLTYFQNEAQLDKSGLPSDRFFAERPEGSVSTLKIQRTQQEDSAVYLCASSFKRDSHTQYFGPGTRLTVL.

The chain joins TRBV5-1 to TRBJ2-6, with no clear D. The germline V and J ends were trimmed by 0 bases and 0 bases, with 4 bases remaining between them. Germline-derived CDR1 and CDR2 are SGHRS and YFSETQ. This CDR3 spans 15 amino acids. The CDR3 reads CASSLAISGANVLTF. The CDR3 DNA reads TGCGCCAGCAGCTTGGCCATCTCTGGGGCCAACGTCCTGACTTTC.

Worth noting for this clone: The sample holds other DNA sequences that translate to the same CDR3. This chain joins TRBV18 and TRBJ1-3; no clear D gene. Between the trimmed V and J ends, which lost 2 bases and 1 base, there was a span of 6 bases. Germline V gene lookup returns CDR1 KGHSH and CDR2 LQKENI. CDR3 length: 14 residues. The CDR3 spells CASSPGRSGNTIYF. The DNA of the CDR3 is TGTGCCAGCTCACCAGGACGGTCTGGAAACACCATATATTTT. Looking up the rest from reference TRBV18 and TRBJ1-3 gives the full variable domain: NAGVMQNPRHLVRRRGQEARLRCSPMKGHSHVYWYRQLPEEGLKFMVYLQKENIIDESGMPKERFSAEFPKEGPSILRIQQVVRGDSAAYFCASSPGRSGNTIYFGEGSWLTVV.

A note on this clone: This same CDR3 is encoded by further DNA sequences in the sample. The chain couples TRBV9 to TRBJ1-5; 8 bases match TRBD1. The CDR3 is made up of 15 amino acids. Germline V gene data show CDR1 as SGDLS and CDR2 as YYNGEE. V trimming: 4 bases; J trimming: 3 bases; junction bases outside the gene matches: 6. The CDR3 DNA reads as TGTGCCAGCAGCCGCGACAGGGGCGACAATCAGCCCCAGCATTTT. This encodes CASSRDRGDNQPQHF.

The CDR3 is CASSQDWLGAKNIQYF. The CDR3 region has the DNA TGTGCCAGCAGCCAAGATTGGCTAGGAGCCAAAAACATTCAGTACTTC. The chain uses TRBV4-2 and TRBJ2-4; D unresolved. V was trimmed by 0 bases and J by 0 bases, leaving 9 bases between them. The CDR3 length is 16 residues. Germline lookup yields CDR1 LGHNA and CDR2 YNFKEQ.

The genes are TRBV6-6 and TRBJ1-2; D uncertain. The CDR3 sequence is 15 residues long. V was shortened by 6 bases and J by 4 bases, with 18 bases between the two germline ends. Germline loops: CDR1 MNHNY, CDR2 SVGAGI (reference sequence). CDR3 DNA: TGTGCCAGCAGCCAAGGTAGAGATGGAGTCTATGGCTACACCTTC. This sequence encodes CASSQGRDGVYGYTF.

The chain carries TRBV6-1 and TRBJ2-2; 8 positions agree with TRBD1. Germline values: CDR1 MNHNS, CDR2 SASEGT. The V gene end was trimmed by 1 base and the J gene end by 4 bases; junction bases not matched to a gene: 8. The CDR3 has 17 amino acids. Here the CDR3 DNA reads TGTGCCAGCAGTGAAGTTCTTGGGGGACAGGTCACCGGGGAGCTGTTTTTT. Amino acids: CASSEVLGGQVTGELFF.

This clone came up a few times. The rearrangement links TRBV19 to TRBJ2-2; 9 positions match TRBD1. The CDR3 runs 14 residues. The trim removed 8 bases at V and 5 bases at J, leaving 6 bases unmatched. Germline V lookup: CDR1 LNHDA, CDR2 SQIVND (reference sequence). As DNA, the CDR3 is TGTGCCAGTTGTCCCGGGACAGGGACCGGGGAGCTGTTTTTT. Translated: CASCPGTGTGELFF. Supplemented by reference TRBV19 and TRBJ2-2, the full variable domain reads DGGITQSPKYLFRKEGQNVTLSCEQNLNHDAMYWYRQDPGQGLRLIYYSQIVNDFQKGDIAEGYSVSREKKESFPLTVTSAQKNPTAFYLCASCPGTGTGELFFGEGSRLTVL.

This clone was picked up one time. The gene calls are TRBV30 and TRBJ1-2; 8 nucleotides match TRBD1. V gave up 0 bases and J gave up 6 bases; unmatched junction bases: 9. The CDR3 has 15 amino acids. The germline CDR1 and CDR2 sequences are GTSNPN and SVGIG (reference sequence). CDR3 in DNA: TGTGCCTGGAGTGTACCCCACAGGGGGTTGGATGGCTACACCTTC. It codes for CAWSVPHRGLDGYTF.

This chain uses TRBV28 with TRBJ2-3, with 8 positions matching TRBD1. In germline, CDR1 is MDHEN, CDR2 SYDVKM. Trimming removed 6 bases from V and 3 bases from J; junction bases left unmatched: 5. This CDR3 region has 14 residues. CDR3 sequence reads: CASRRTGGTDTQYF. DNA for the CDR3: TGTGCCAGCAGGCGTACAGGGGGAACAGATACGCAGTATTTT.

A few counts support this clone. The chain employs TRBV6-5 and TRBJ2-1; D is unresolved. Germline CDR1 is MNHEY and CDR2 is SVGAGI. The CDR3 spans 16 residues. Between the trimmed V and J ends, which lost 4 bases and 7 bases, there was a span of 20 bases. The CDR3 loop reads CASSLNPSHDRNEQFF. The CDR3, as DNA: TGTGCCAGCAGTTTAAATCCATCCCACGACCGGAATGAGCAGTTCTTC.